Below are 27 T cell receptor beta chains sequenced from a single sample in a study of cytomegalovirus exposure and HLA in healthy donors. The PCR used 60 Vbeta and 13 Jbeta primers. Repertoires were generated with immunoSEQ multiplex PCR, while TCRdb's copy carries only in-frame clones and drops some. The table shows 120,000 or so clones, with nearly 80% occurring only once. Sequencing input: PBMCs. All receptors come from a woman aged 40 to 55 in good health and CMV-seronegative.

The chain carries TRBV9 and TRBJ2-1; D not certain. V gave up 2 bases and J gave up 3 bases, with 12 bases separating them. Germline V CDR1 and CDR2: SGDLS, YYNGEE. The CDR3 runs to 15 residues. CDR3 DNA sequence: TGTGCCAGCAGCGTCGGTTCCTCCTACTACAATGAGCAGTTCTTC. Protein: CASSVGSSYYNEQFF.

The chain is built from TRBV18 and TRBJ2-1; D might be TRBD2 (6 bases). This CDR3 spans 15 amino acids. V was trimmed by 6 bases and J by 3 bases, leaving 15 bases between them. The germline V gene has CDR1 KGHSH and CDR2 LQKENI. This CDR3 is CASSSGSGDYNEQFF. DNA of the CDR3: TGTGCCAGCTCGAGTGGTAGCGGAGACTACAATGAGCAGTTCTTC.

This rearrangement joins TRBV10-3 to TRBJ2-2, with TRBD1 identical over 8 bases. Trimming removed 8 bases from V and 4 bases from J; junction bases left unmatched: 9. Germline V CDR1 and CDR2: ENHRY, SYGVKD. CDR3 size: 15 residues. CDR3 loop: CAIPRRQGTTGELFF. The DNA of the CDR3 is TGTGCCATCCCACGGAGACAGGGGACCACCGGGGAGCTGTTTTTT.

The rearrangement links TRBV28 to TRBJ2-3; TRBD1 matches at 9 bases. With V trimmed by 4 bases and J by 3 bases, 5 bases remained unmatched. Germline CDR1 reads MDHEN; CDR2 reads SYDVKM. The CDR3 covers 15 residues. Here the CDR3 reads CASSSPGQGTDTQYF. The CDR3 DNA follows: TGTGCCAGCAGTTCACCGGGACAGGGAACAGATACGCAGTATTTT. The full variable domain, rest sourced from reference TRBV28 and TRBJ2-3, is DVKVTQSSRYLVKRTGEKVFLECVQDMDHENMFWYRQDPGLGLRLIYFSYDVKMKEKGDIPEGYSVSREKKERFSLILESASTNQTSMYLCASSSPGQGTDTQYFGPGTRLTVL.

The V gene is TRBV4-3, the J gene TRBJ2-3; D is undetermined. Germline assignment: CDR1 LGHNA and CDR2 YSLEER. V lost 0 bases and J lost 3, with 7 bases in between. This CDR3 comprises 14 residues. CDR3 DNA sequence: TGCGCCAGCAGCCAAGATGTCAGAACAGATACGCAGTATTTT. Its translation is CASSQDVRTDTQYF.

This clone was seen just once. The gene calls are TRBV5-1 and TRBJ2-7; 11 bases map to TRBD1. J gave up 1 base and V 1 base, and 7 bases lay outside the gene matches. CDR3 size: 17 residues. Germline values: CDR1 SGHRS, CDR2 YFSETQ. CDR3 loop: CASSLRGQGAGSYEQYF. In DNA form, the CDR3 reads TGCGCCAGCAGCTTGAGAGGACAGGGGGCAGGTTCCTACGAGCAGTACTTC.

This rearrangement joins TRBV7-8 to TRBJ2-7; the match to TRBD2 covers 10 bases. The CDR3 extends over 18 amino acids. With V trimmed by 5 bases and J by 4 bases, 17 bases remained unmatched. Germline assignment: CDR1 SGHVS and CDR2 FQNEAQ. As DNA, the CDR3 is TGTGCCAGCAGCGGTGCTTTATCTGGACTAGCGGAGAGGTACGAGCAGTACTTC. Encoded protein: CASSGALSGLAERYEQYF. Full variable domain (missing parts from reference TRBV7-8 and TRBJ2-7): GAGVSQSPRYKVAKRGQDVALRCDPISGHVSLFWYQQALGQGPEFLTYFQNEAQLDKSGLPSDRFFAERPEGSVSTLKIQRTQQEDSAVYLCASSGALSGLAERYEQYFGPGTRLTVT.

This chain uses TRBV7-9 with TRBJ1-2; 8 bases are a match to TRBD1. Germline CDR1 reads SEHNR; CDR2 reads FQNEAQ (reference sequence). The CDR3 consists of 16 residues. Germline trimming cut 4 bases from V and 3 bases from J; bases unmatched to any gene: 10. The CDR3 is CASSSPGLDRDYGYTF. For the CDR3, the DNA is TGTGCCAGCAGCTCCCCGGGGTTGGACAGGGACTATGGCTACACCTTC.

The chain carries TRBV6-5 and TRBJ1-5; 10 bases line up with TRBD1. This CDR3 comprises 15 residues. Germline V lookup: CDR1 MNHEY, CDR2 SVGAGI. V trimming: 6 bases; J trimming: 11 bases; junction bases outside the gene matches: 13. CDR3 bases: TGTGCCAGCAGATCCGGGACAGGGGCCACAACGGCCCAGCATTTT. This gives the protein CASRSGTGATTAQHF.

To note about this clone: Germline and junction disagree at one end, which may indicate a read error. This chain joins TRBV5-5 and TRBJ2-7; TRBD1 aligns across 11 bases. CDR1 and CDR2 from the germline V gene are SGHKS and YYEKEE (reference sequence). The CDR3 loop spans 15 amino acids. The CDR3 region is CGSSLAGQGAYEQYF. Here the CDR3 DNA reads TGTGGCAGCAGCTTGGCGGGACAGGGGGCCTACGAGCAGTACTTC. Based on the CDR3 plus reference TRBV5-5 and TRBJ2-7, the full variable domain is DAGVTQSPTHLIKTRGQQVTLRCSPISGHKSVSWYQQVLGQGPQFIFQYYEKEERGRGNFPDRFSARQFPNYSSELNVNALLLGDSALYLCGSSLAGQGAYEQYFGPGTRLTVT.

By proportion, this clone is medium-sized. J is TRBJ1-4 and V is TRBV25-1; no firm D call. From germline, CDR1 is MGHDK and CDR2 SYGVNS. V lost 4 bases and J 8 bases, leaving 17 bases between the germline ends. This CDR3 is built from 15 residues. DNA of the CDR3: TGTGCCAGCAGTGGCCTGACTTCCTCGAGGGAAAAACTGTTTTTT. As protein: CASSGLTSSREKLFF.

The CDR3 here is CASSSTGSYTEAFF. CDR3 sequence (DNA): TGTGCCAGCAGCTCAACAGGGTCCTACACTGAAGCTTTCTTT. V is TRBV7-9 and J is TRBJ1-1; TRBD1 is a possible D gene (6 bases). The CDR3 runs 14 residues. The germline V and J ends were trimmed by 4 bases and 3 bases, with 12 bases remaining between them. Germline CDR1 reads SEHNR; CDR2 reads FQNEAQ (reference sequence).

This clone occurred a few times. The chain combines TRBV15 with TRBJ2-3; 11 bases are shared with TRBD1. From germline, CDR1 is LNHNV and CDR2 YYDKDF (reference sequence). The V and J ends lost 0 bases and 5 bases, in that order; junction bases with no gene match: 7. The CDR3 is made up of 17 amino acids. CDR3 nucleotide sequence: TGTGCCACCAGCAGAGATCGAGGACAGGGGGCAAAAGATACGCAGTATTTT. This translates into CATSRDRGQGAKDTQYF.

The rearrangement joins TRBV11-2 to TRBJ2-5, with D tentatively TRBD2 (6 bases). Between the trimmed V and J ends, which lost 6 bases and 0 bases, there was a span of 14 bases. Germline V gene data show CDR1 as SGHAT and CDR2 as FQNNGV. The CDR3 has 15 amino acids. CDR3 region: CASSRDSWYQETQYF. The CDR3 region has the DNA TGTGCCAGCAGTAGGGACTCCTGGTACCAAGAGACCCAGTACTTC.

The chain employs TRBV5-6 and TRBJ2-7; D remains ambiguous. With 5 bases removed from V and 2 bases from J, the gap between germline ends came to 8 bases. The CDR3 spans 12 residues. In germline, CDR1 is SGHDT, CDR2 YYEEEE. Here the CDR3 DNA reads TGTGCCAGCAGTGTCGAGACCTACGAGCAGTACTTC. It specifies CASSVETYEQYF.

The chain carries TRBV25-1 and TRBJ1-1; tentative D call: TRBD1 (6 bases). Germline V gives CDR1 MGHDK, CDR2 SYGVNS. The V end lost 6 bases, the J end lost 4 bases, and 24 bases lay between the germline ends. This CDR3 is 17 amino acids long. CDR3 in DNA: TGTGCCAGCAGCGCTACCAGGGGAGGGGCCAAGGGCACTGAAGCTTTCTTT. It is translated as CASSATRGGAKGTEAFF. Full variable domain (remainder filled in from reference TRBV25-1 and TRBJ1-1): EADIYQTPRYLVIGTGKKITLECSQTMGHDKMYWYQQDPGMELHLIHYSYGVNSTEKGDLSSESTVSRIRTEHFPLTLESARPSHTSQYLCASSATRGGAKGTEAFFGQGTRLTVV.

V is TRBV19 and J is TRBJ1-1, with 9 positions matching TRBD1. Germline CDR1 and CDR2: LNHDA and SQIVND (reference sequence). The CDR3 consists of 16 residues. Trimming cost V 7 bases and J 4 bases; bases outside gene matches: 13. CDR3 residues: CASIQVGTGMVTEAFF. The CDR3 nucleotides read TGTGCCAGTATCCAGGTCGGGACAGGGATGGTCACTGAAGCTTTCTTT.

The CDR3 loop reads CASSYSPGQGAVQFF. The CDR3 region has the DNA TGTGCCAGCAGTTACTCTCCGGGACAGGGGGCGGTTCAGTTCTTC. The gene calls are TRBV7-8 and TRBJ2-1; the match to TRBD1 covers 12 bases. The CDR3 is 15 residues long. Germline V lookup: CDR1 SGHVS, CDR2 FQNEAQ. V lost 6 bases and J lost 13; bases outside the gene matches: 13.

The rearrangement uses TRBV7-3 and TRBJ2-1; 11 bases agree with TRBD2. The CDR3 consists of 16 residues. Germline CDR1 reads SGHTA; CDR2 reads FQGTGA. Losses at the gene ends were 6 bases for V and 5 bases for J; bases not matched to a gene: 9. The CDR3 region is CASSSPLAGGNNEQFF. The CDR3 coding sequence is TGTGCCAGCAGTTCACCTCTAGCGGGAGGTAACAATGAGCAGTTCTTC.

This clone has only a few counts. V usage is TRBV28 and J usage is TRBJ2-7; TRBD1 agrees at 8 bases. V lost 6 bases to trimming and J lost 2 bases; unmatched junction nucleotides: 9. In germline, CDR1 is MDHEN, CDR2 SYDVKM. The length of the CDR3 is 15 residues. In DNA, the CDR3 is TGTGCCAGCAGGTACTTACAGGGGGGAACCTACGAGCAGTACTTC. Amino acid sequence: CASRYLQGGTYEQYF.

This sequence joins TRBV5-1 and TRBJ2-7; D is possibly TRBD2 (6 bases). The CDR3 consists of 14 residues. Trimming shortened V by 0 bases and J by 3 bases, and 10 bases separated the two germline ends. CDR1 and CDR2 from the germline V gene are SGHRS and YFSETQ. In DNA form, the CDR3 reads TGCGCCAGCAGCTTGGACGGGGGATTCTACGAGCAGTACTTC. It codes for CASSLDGGFYEQYF.

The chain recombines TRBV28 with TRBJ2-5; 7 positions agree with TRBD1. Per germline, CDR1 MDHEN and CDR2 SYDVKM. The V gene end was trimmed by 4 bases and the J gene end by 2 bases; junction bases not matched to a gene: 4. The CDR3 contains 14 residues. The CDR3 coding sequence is TGTGCCAGCAGTTCAGGACAGGCACAAGAGACCCAGTACTTC. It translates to CASSSGQAQETQYF.

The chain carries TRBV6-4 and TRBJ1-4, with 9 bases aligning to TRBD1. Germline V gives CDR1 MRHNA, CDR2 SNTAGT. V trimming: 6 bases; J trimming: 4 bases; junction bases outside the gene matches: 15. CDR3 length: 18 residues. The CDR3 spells CASRGQGRVTPINEKLFF. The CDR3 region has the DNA TGTGCCAGCAGAGGACAGGGGAGAGTCACACCCATTAATGAAAAACTGTTTTTT.

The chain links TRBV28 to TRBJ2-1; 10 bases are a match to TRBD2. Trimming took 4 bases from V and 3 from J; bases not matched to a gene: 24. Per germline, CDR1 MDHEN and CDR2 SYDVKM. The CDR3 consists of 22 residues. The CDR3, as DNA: TGTGCCAGCAGTTCCGAGAACGATCCGGGACTAGCGAGATGGAAGGTCTACAATGAGCAGTTCTTC. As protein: CASSSENDPGLARWKVYNEQFF.

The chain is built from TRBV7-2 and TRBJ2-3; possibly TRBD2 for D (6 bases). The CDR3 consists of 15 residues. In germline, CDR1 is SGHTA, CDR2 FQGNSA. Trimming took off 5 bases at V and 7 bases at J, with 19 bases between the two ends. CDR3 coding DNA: TGTGCCAGCAGCACTAGGCAGCGTCGGGAGAATACGCAGTATTTT. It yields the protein CASSTRQRRENTQYF. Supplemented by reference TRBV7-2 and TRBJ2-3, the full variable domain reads GAGVSQSPSNKVTEKGKDVELRCDPISGHTALYWYRQSLGQGLEFLIYFQGNSAPDKSGLPSDRFSAERTGGSVSTLTIQRTQQEDSAVYLCASSTRQRRENTQYFGPGTRLTVL.

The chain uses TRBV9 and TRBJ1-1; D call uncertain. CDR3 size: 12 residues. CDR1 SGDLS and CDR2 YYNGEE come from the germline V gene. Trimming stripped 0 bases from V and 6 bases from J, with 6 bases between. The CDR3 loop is CASSVGGAEAFF. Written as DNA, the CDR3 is TGTGCCAGCAGCGTAGGGGGAGCTGAAGCTTTCTTT.

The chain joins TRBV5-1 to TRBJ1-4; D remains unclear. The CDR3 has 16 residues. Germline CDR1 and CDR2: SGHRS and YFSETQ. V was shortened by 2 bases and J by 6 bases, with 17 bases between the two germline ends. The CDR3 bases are TGCGCCAGCAGCTTAGGCACATCCCTCGGGGATGAAAAACTGTTTTTT. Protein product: CASSLGTSLGDEKLFF.